The 13 T cell receptor beta chains reported below all come from one sample, sequenced in a study of early T cells in non-severe SARS-CoV-2 infection. TCRdb independently ran MiXCR on the 5' RACE reads; one entry per CDR3 protein. The sample shows some 100,000 distinct CDR3 sequences, 14% to 15% of them seen only once. The specimen was whole blood. The receptors here all came from an adult who was a healthcare worker with PCR-confirmed SARS-CoV-2 infection or an uninfected control (not recorded which).

This clonotype has a handful of counts. V is TRBV2 and J is TRBJ1-5; TRBD1 matches 7 bases. The CDR3 is 18 residues long. The J segment lost 2 bases and the V segment lost 8 bases, leaving 18 bases of the junction unmatched. Germline V gene sequence: CDR1 SNHLY, CDR2 FYNNEI. The CDR3 coding sequence is TGTGCCAGCGGGAGTAGTACGACAGGGTATTGGGGCAATCAGCCCCAGCATTTT. Amino acid sequence: CASGSSTTGYWGNQPQHF.

This chain links TRBV12-3 or TRBV12-4 with TRBJ1-6; D remains ambiguous. The CDR3 contains 13 residues. Trimming took off 6 bases at V and 10 bases at J, with 13 bases between the two ends. The CDR3 coding sequence is TGTGCCAGCAGAGAGAAAACGGGGTCACCCCTCCACTTT. Encoded protein: CASREKTGSPLHF.

This clonotype has more than one count but fewer than ten. The V gene is TRBV6-5, the J gene TRBJ1-3; D gene unclear. Trimming stripped 0 bases from V and 8 bases from J, with 8 bases between. Germline loops: CDR1 MNHEY, CDR2 SVGAGI. The CDR3 is 13 amino acids. The CDR3 nucleotides read TGTGCCAGCAGTTACTCCCGGCGGGACACCATATATTTT. The encoded protein is CASSYSRRDTIYF.

This clonotype was detected only once. The rearrangement links TRBV18 to TRBJ1-3; 10 nucleotides line up with TRBD1. V shed 3 bases and J 0 bases; nucleotides not matched to a gene: 5. This CDR3 is 17 amino acids long. Germline V gene sequence: CDR1 KGHSH, CDR2 LQKENI. CDR3 bases: TGTGCCAGCTCACCGACAGGGGGCTTCAACTCTGGAAACACCATATATTTT. Protein sequence: CASSPTGGFNSGNTIYF.

The chain recombines TRBV5-1 with TRBJ1-1, with TRBD1 identical over 8 bases. The ends lost 5 bases at V and 3 bases at J; junction bases unmatched: 6. The CDR3 runs to 14 residues. Germline V gives CDR1 SGHRS, CDR2 YFSETQ. In nucleotides, the CDR3 is TGCGCCAGCAGACGAATGACAGGGGACACTGAAGCTTTCTTT. This sequence encodes CASRRMTGDTEAFF.

This clonotype was counted only a few times. The chain links TRBV11-2 to TRBJ2-3; 8 positions agree with TRBD2. V trimming: 3 bases; J trimming: 6 bases; junction bases outside the gene matches: 5. Per germline, CDR1 SGHAT and CDR2 FQNNGV. This CDR3 is built from 14 residues. As DNA, the CDR3 is TGTGCCAGCAGCTTCGGGGGGGCTAGGGATACGCAGTATTTT. Its protein is CASSFGGARDTQYF.

This clonotype has at least ten counts. The V and J genes are TRBV7-8 and TRBJ1-5; D is perhaps TRBD1 (5 bases). Per germline, CDR1 SGHVS and CDR2 FQNEAQ. The V and J ends lost 5 bases and 4 bases respectively, with 12 bases between them. This CDR3 region has 14 residues. Here the CDR3 DNA reads TGTGCCAGCAGCACCGCGACAGCGAATCAGCCCCAGCATTTT. As protein: CASSTATANQPQHF.

This clonotype was observed a single time. V and J are TRBV6-2 or TRBV6-3 and TRBJ2-7, with D unresolved. The germline V gene encodes CDR1 MNHEY and CDR2 SVGEGT. Between the trimmed V and J ends, which lost 2 bases and 5 bases, there was a span of 13 bases. The CDR3 has 14 amino acids. CDR3 protein: CASSYGSHWDEQYV. The CDR3, as DNA: TGTGCCAGCAGTTACGGTTCCCATTGGGACGAGCAGTACGTC.

The CDR3 DNA follows: TGCAGTGCTCCCAGACAGGGCGCTGAAGCTTTCTTT. Amino acids: CSAPRQGAEAFF. This chain connects TRBV20-1 to TRBJ1-1, with TRBD1 matching over 7 bases. J gave up 6 bases and V 5 bases, and 6 bases lay outside the gene matches. The CDR3 runs 12 residues. Germline V gene lookup returns CDR1 DFQATT and CDR2 SNEGSKA (reference sequence).

The chain couples TRBV5-1 to TRBJ1-1, with D uncertain. CDR3 length: 14 residues. Trimming removed 4 bases at V and 0 bases at J, with 10 bases between. The germline CDR1 and CDR2 sequences are SGHRS and YFSETQ. The CDR3 here is CASSPSDLNTEAFF. CDR3 DNA sequence: TGCGCCAGCAGCCCGAGTGATTTGAACACTGAAGCTTTCTTT.

This clonotype was counted ten times or more. The chain uses TRBV27 and TRBJ1-1; 9 nucleotides line up with TRBD1. The CDR3 has 16 residues. Germline V lookup: CDR1 MNHEY, CDR2 SMNVEV (reference sequence). V dropped 2 bases and J dropped 0; count of bases not matched to a gene: 4. The CDR3 bases are TGTGCCAGCAGTTTAACAGGGGGCATGGTGAACACTGAAGCTTTCTTT. As protein: CASSLTGGMVNTEAFF.

Points on this clonotype: A read error may produce the germline difference seen at one junction end. The rearrangement uses TRBV10-3 and TRBJ1-6, with unresolved D. Looked up from germline, CDR1 is ENHRY and CDR2 is SYGVKD. CDR3 length: 14 residues. Written as DNA, the CDR3 is TGTGTCATCAGGCCGGCCGGGAACAATTCACCCCTCCACTTT. Encoded protein: CVIRPAGNNSPLHF.

In its sample, this clonotype was seen a few times. The chain uses TRBV29-1 and TRBJ1-1; D remains unclear. This CDR3 contains 13 residues. The V gene lost 8 bases and the J gene lost 0 bases, with 13 bases spanning the gap. Germline V gene sequence: CDR1 SQVTM, CDR2 ANQGSEA. The CDR3 DNA reads as TGCAGCCAAGACGCTAGTATGAACACTGAAGCTTTCTTT. This gives the protein CSQDASMNTEAFF.